Each of the 26 T cell receptor beta chains below was sequenced from the same sample in a study of shared clonotypes between healthy human individuals. Clones were read by immunoSEQ multiplex PCR, and TCRdb kept only the in-frame ones, dropping some. The sample has roughly 2,300,000 clones, about nine tenths seen once; the top ten hold approximately 0.4%. The sequenced material came from naive CD4+ T cells from PBMCs. Regarding subset: CD45RA+ positively selected. These receptors all come from a man younger than 35 in good health. Some clones in this sample may be carry-over from other donors' samples.

The V gene is TRBV21-1, the J gene TRBJ1-1; the table's D call, TRBD1, was not checked against the DNA. TRBV21-1 is a pseudogene segment. The CDR3 totals 13 residues. The CDR3 DNA sequence: TGTGCCAGCAGCAAGTGGACAGGGACTAAAGCTTTCTTT. Translating gives CASSKWTGTKAFF.

The chain has TRBV7-2 and TRBJ2-5; 11 nucleotides agree with TRBD1. Trimming removed 5 bases from V and 5 bases from J; junction bases left unmatched: 10. The CDR3 length is 16 residues. CDR1 SGHTA and CDR2 FQGNSA come from the germline V gene. The CDR3, as DNA: TGTGCCAGCAGCCCGAGGGGGACAGGGGGTACGGAGACCCAGTACTTC. Amino acid sequence: CASSPRGTGGTETQYF.

The rearrangement uses TRBV11-1 and TRBJ1-1; D is unclear. This CDR3 region has 13 residues. The V end lost 7 bases, the J end lost 5 bases, and 14 bases lay between the germline ends. Germline V lookup: CDR1 SGHAT, CDR2 FQDESV (reference sequence). The CDR3 reads CASTNMASTEAFF. CDR3 sequence (DNA): TGTGCCAGCACCAATATGGCGTCTACTGAAGCTTTCTTT.

The chain joins TRBV9 to TRBJ1-2; a possible D gene is TRBD1 (5 bases). Germline V CDR1 and CDR2: SGDLS, YYNGEE. The V end was cut by 4 bases, the J end by 5 bases, with 15 bases between. The CDR3 is 14 amino acids. The CDR3 sequence: CASSPERGEYGYTF. The CDR3 region has the DNA TGTGCCAGCAGCCCCGAACGGGGGGAATATGGCTACACCTTC. Filled out from reference TRBV9 and TRBJ1-2, the complete variable domain reads DSGVTQTPKHLITATGQRVTLRCSPRSGDLSVYWYQQSLDQGLQFLIQYYNGEERAKGNILERFSAQQFPDLHSELNLSSLELGDSALYFCASSPERGEYGYTFGSGTRLTVV.

The chain carries TRBV11-2 and TRBJ1-1; TRBD1 aligns across 7 bases. The CDR3 runs 13 residues. J gave up 7 bases and V 5 bases, and 7 bases lay outside the gene matches. The germline V gene has CDR1 SGHAT and CDR2 FQNNGV. In DNA form, the CDR3 reads TGTGCCAGCAGCCGGACAGGTGGCTATGAAGCTTTCTTT. Encoded protein: CASSRTGGYEAFF.

The CDR3 DNA sequence: TGTGCCAGCAGCGGGGGAGCCACCTCACCCGCAGGAGCGCAGTATTTT. Amino acids: CASSGGATSPAGAQYF. The chain is built from TRBV7-9 and TRBJ2-3; D might be TRBD1 or TRBD2, each matching 5 bases. CDR1 and CDR2 (germline): SEHNR, FQNEAQ (reference sequence). This CDR3 comprises 16 residues. The V end lost 5 bases, the J end lost 10 bases, and 25 bases lay between the germline ends.

Notes on this clone: The same CDR3 arises from other DNA sequences in this sample as well. This chain links TRBV12-5 with TRBJ2-7; 7 bases map to TRBD2. The CDR3 has 13 residues. Germline V gives CDR1 LGHNT, CDR2 FRNRAP. V lost 3 bases, J lost 1 base, and 0 bases stayed unmatched. CDR3 DNA: TGTGCTAGTGGTTTAGCGGGATCCTACGAGCAGTACTTC. It codes for CASGLAGSYEQYF.

Of note for this clone: This same CDR3 is encoded by further DNA sequences in the sample. The rearrangement links TRBV29-1 to TRBJ2-1; 11 nucleotides line up with TRBD2. V was pared by 3 bases and J by 7 bases, with 5 bases of the junction left unmatched. The germline V gene encodes CDR1 SQVTM and CDR2 ANQGSEA. This CDR3 has 14 amino acids. This CDR3 is CSVERLAGGNEQFF. The CDR3 coding sequence is TGCAGCGTTGAGAGGCTAGCGGGAGGAAATGAGCAGTTCTTC.

The chain has TRBV5-1 and TRBJ1-1; D remains ambiguous. Germline CDR1 and CDR2: SGHRS and YFSETQ. Trimming shortened V by 2 bases and J by 1 base, and 12 bases separated the two germline ends. The CDR3 totals 15 residues. The CDR3 reads CASSLGQTGNTEAFF. In nucleotides, the CDR3 is TGCGCCAGCAGCTTAGGTCAGACGGGGAACACTGAAGCTTTCTTT.

The rearrangement uses TRBV7-2 and TRBJ1-1; D ambiguous. Trimming took 5 bases from V and 0 from J, leaving 13 bases between them. Germline CDR1 is SGHTA and CDR2 is FQGNSA. The CDR3 sequence is 15 residues long. The CDR3 loop reads CASSRTQSMNTEAFF. The CDR3 DNA reads as TGTGCCAGCAGCCGGACTCAGAGCATGAACACTGAAGCTTTCTTT.

This chain links TRBV28 with TRBJ2-5; the match to TRBD1 covers 9 bases. Germline-derived CDR1 and CDR2 are MDHEN and SYDVKM. The V gene end was trimmed by 6 bases and the J gene end by 3 bases; junction bases not matched to a gene: 5. The CDR3 length is 14 residues. CDR3 loop: CASSRGTGKETQYF. CDR3 sequence (DNA): TGTGCCAGCAGCCGCGGGACAGGGAAAGAGACCCAGTACTTC.

This sequence joins TRBV7-2 and TRBJ2-4, with 9 bases fitting TRBD1. Germline V gene data show CDR1 as SGHTA and CDR2 as FQGNSA. The CDR3 totals 14 residues. The V gene end was trimmed by 3 bases and the J gene end by 7 bases; junction bases not matched to a gene: 4. This CDR3 is CASSFGTGFNIQYF. Written as DNA, the CDR3 is TGTGCCAGCAGCTTTGGGACAGGGTTTAACATTCAGTACTTC.

The J gene is TRBJ2-3, the V gene TRBV7-9; TRBD2 matches 12 bases. Germline CDR1 SEHNR, CDR2 FQNEAQ (reference sequence). This CDR3 comprises 17 residues. Trimming removed 5 bases from V and 6 bases from J; junction bases left unmatched: 12. The CDR3 region is CASSQGILAGGVDTQYF. In nucleotides, the CDR3 is TGTGCCAGCAGCCAAGGGATCCTAGCGGGAGGGGTGGATACGCAGTATTTT.

The chain recombines TRBV7-8 with TRBJ2-3; D gene ambiguous. CDR1 SGHVS and CDR2 FQNEAQ come from the germline V gene. This CDR3 spans 14 amino acids. Trimming removed 4 bases at V and 5 bases at J, with 13 bases between. CDR3 protein: CASSSPTDGDTQYF. The CDR3 nucleotides read TGTGCCAGCAGCTCGCCCACGGATGGAGATACGCAGTATTTT.

For this clone: The identical CDR3 is also encoded by other nucleotide sequences in the sample. This chain links TRBV5-1 with TRBJ2-7; D possibly corresponds to TRBD2 (5 bases). Germline-derived CDR1 and CDR2 are SGHRS and YFSETQ. The germline V and J ends were trimmed by 0 bases and 1 base, with 8 bases remaining between them. The CDR3 is made up of 14 amino acids. CDR3: CASSLAGGSYEQYF. The CDR3 coding sequence is TGCGCCAGCAGCTTGGCGGGCGGGTCCTACGAGCAGTACTTC.

This sequence joins TRBV28 and TRBJ1-5, with D maybe TRBD1 (5 bases). Deletions cut 2 bases from V and 3 bases from J, with 14 bases between. Germline-derived CDR1 and CDR2 are MDHEN and SYDVKM. This CDR3 region has 16 residues. The CDR3 loop reads CASSLGGRGANQPQHF. CDR3 DNA: TGTGCCAGCAGTTTAGGGGGTCGAGGGGCCAATCAGCCCCAGCATTTT.

The rearrangement uses TRBV5-4 and TRBJ1-1; D is possibly TRBD1 (6 bases). The V and J ends lost 0 bases and 0 bases respectively, with 9 bases between them. The germline V gene encodes CDR1 SGHNT and CDR2 YYREEE (reference sequence). The CDR3 covers 15 residues. The CDR3 sequence is CASSLGGHLNTEAFF. The CDR3, as DNA: TGTGCCAGCAGCTTGGGGGGACACTTGAACACTGAAGCTTTCTTT. The whole variable domain, filled in from reference TRBV5-4 and TRBJ1-1, reads ETGVTQSPTHLIKTRGQQVTLRCSSQSGHNTVSWYQQALGQGPQFIFQYYREEENGRGNFPPRFSGLQFPNYSSELNVNALELDDSALYLCASSLGGHLNTEAFFGQGTRLTVV.

The rearrangement links TRBV28 to TRBJ2-6; D is perhaps TRBD2 (6 bases). CDR3 length: 16 residues. Germline values: CDR1 MDHEN, CDR2 SYDVKM. Trimming shortened V by 6 bases and J by 0 bases, and 12 bases separated the two germline ends. The CDR3 nucleotides are TGTGCCAGCAGACCGGGACTGCTCTCTGGGGCCAACGTCCTGACTTTC. Translated: CASRPGLLSGANVLTF.

The V call is TRBV11-2, the J call TRBJ2-4, with D perhaps matching TRBD2 (6 bases). Germline loops: CDR1 SGHAT, CDR2 FQNNGV. V was clipped by 3 bases and J by 7 bases, with 10 bases between them. The CDR3 spans 13 residues. CDR3 amino acids: CASSFLGGNIQYF. The CDR3 coding sequence is TGTGCCAGCAGCTTTTTAGGAGGGAACATTCAGTACTTC.

The chain joins TRBV6-5 to TRBJ2-5; 7 bases map to TRBD1. The J segment lost 5 bases and the V segment lost 0 bases, leaving 6 bases of the junction unmatched. There are 15 residues in the CDR3. Germline CDR1 is MNHEY and CDR2 is SVGAGI. This chain's CDR3 is CASSYSTLQGETQYF. CDR3 DNA sequence: TGTGCCAGCAGTTACTCGACTTTACAGGGGGAGACCCAGTACTTC.

The chain employs TRBV30 and TRBJ1-6; unclear D gene. This CDR3 contains 16 residues. V was cut by 4 bases and J by 4 bases, with 17 bases left in between. From germline, CDR1 is GTSNPN and CDR2 SVGIG (reference sequence). The CDR3 reads CAWTTAGASYNSPLHF. The CDR3 nucleotides are TGTGCCTGGACCACGGCGGGCGCCTCATATAATTCACCCCTCCACTTT.

V is TRBV7-8 and J is TRBJ2-5, with a tentative D call TRBD2 (6 bases). The CDR3 is 15 amino acids. The V gene lost 5 bases and the J gene lost 4 bases, with 17 bases spanning the gap. CDR1 and CDR2 from the germline V gene are SGHVS and FQNEAQ. CDR3 DNA sequence: TGTGCCAGCAGCCTAACGACTAGTTTCGGAGAGACCCAGTACTTC. Translating gives CASSLTTSFGETQYF.

The rearrangement links TRBV28 to TRBJ2-5; D could derive from TRBD1 or TRBD2 (5 bases each). The CDR3 spans 12 residues. Germline CDR1 reads MDHEN; CDR2 reads SYDVKM. The ends were cut back, 7 bases at V and 4 bases at J, with 10 bases in the middle. In DNA form, the CDR3 reads TGTGCCAGCAACGAGGGGCCAGAGACCCAGTACTTC. Amino acids: CASNEGPETQYF.

V and J are TRBV19 and TRBJ2-2, with D perhaps matching TRBD1 or TRBD2 (6 bases each). V lost 3 bases and J 7 bases, leaving 15 bases between the germline ends. The CDR3 is 15 amino acids. CDR1 LNHDA and CDR2 SQIVND come from the germline V gene (reference sequence). This CDR3 reads CASSIRGPGGGELFF. CDR3 DNA sequence: TGTGCCAGTAGTATTCGGGGGCCCGGTGGCGGGGAGCTGTTTTTT. Full variable domain (outside the CDR3, taken from reference TRBV19 and TRBJ2-2): DGGITQSPKYLFRKEGQNVTLSCEQNLNHDAMYWYRQDPGQGLRLIYYSQIVNDFQKGDIAEGYSVSREKKESFPLTVTSAQKNPTAFYLCASSIRGPGGGELFFGEGSRLTVL.

This rearrangement joins TRBV6-1 to TRBJ2-3, with a weak D call TRBD1 (5 bases). Trimming removed 4 bases at V and 1 base at J, with 12 bases between. This CDR3 is 15 amino acids long. The germline gives CDR1 MNHNS, CDR2 SASEGT. In DNA, the CDR3 is TGTGCCAGCAGTGCCTCCAGGGCCGGCACAGATACGCAGTATTTT. Protein product: CASSASRAGTDTQYF.

This clone has just one count. The chain links TRBV28 to TRBJ2-1; D is possibly TRBD1 or TRBD2 (5 bases each). CDR1 and CDR2 (germline): MDHEN, SYDVKM. The V gene lost 5 bases and the J gene lost 10 bases, with 24 bases spanning the gap. CDR3 length equals 16 residues. Here the CDR3 DNA reads TGTGCCAGCAGTCCCCCCGGGCCAGGGACGGGGAAGGAGCAGTTCTTC. This translates into CASSPPGPGTGKEQFF.